The TCR beta chain described here comes from a study of regulatory T cells in long-lasting Graves disease. Time point of the sample: persistent/refractory GD, antithyroid drugs over 5 years with positive TRAb. PBMCs provided the RNA from which the TCR library was made. The patients were enrolled through endocrinology in Xi'an, China. Study-wide results and limits: Relative to new patients (966), persistent patients exhibited greater sharing of public clonotypes (approximately 3,000).

In germline, CDR1 is MGHRA, CDR2 YSYEKL. The CDR3 loop spans 15 amino acids. Between the trimmed V and J ends, which lost 2 bases and 0 bases, there was a span of 8 bases. Investigators prepared the TCR beta libraries by applying iRepertoire HTBI primers and Arm-PCR of CDR3 regions. TCRdb recomputed calls from the multiplex PCR reads with MiXCR, one row per CDR3 protein. The sample has a few hundred thousand distinct CDR3 sequences; 22% are singletons. Concerning this clonotype: Its antigen is as yet unknown.

This rearrangement joins TRBV4-1 to TRBJ1-3; no clear D. The origin of this receptor is a female donor with Graves disease. The sample consisted of peripheral blood mononuclear cells (PBMCs), taken when the disease was refractory, from a patient treated with antithyroid drugs. CDR3 nucleotides: TGCGCCAGCAGCCAACCTTGGAGCTCTGGAAACACCATATATTTT. Encoded protein: CASSQPWSSGNTIYF.